This is a list of T cell receptor beta chains from one sample in a study of T cells in Graves' hyperthyroidism and ophthalmopathy. Via MiXCR, TCRdb re-called the multiplex PCR reads, giving one row per CDR3 protein. This sample has hundreds of thousands of distinct CDR3 sequences, with roughly 40% found just once. The sequenced sample was blood. Receptor source: a man aged 18 to 30 with Graves' hyperthyroidism. Both conserved end residues are part of each CDR3. The D gene is left open where the match is weak. Size values are once, few and many counts, or a class for expanded clones, and some rows have none.

clone_size	d_call	v_call	j_call	cdr3_nt	cdr3_aa
many	TRBD1	TRBV7-6	TRBJ2-7	TGTGCCAGCAGTACAGGGGTATTGGGCTACGAGCAGTACTTC	CASSTGVLGYEQYF
once	TRBD1	TRBV7-9	TRBJ1-4	TGTGCCAGCAGCTTTCCACAGGGGAGGACTGAAAAACTGTTTTTT	CASSFPQGRTEKLFF
few	TRBD1	TRBV6-1	TRBJ1-5	TGTGCCAGCAGTGGGACAGGGTTGGGTCAGCCCCAGCATTTT	CASSGTGLGQPQHF
NA	NA	TRBV14	TRBJ2-5	TGTGCCAGCTCACCCCAAGAGGAGACCCAGTACTTC	CASSPQEETQYF
many	NA	TRBV20-1	TRBJ1-4	TGCAGTGCTCCCGACAGTGGGGAAGGGGAAAAACTGTTTTTT	CSAPDSGEGEKLFF
once	NA	TRBV9	TRBJ2-7	TGTGCCAGCAGCGTAGGTGGGGCAGGGACCTACGAGCAGTACTTC	CASSVGGAGTYEQYF
NA	NA	TRBV5-6	TRBJ2-7	TGTGCCAGCAGCTTGACTGATCCCCCCTACGAGCAGTACTTC	CASSLTDPPYEQYF
many	NA	TRBV19	TRBJ2-6	TGTGCCAGTAGTCCCGGGACCAACGTCCTGACTTTC	CASSPGTNVLTF
NA	TRBD1	TRBV15	TRBJ1-1	TGTGCCACCAGCAGAGATCGGACAGGGGAGAACACTGAAGCTTTCTTT	CATSRDRTGENTEAFF
NA	NA	TRBV12-3/TRBV12-4	TRBJ2-7	TGTGCCAGCAGTTCCTCCCCAGCCCACAGGGTCGAGCAGTACTTC	CASSSSPAHRVEQYF
NA	TRBD1	TRBV25-1	TRBJ1-6	TGTGCCAGCAGCCGGGGCAGGGACAGCTATAATTCACCCCTCCACTTT	CASSRGRDSYNSPLHF
NA	TRBD1	TRBV25-1	TRBJ1-6	TGTGCCAGCAGTGATCGACAGGGGGCAAATTCACCCCTCCACTTT	CASSDRQGANSPLHF
many	NA	TRBV9	TRBJ2-7	TGTGCCAGCAGCGTAGGCGGAGTGAGCTCCTACGAGCAGTACTTC	CASSVGGVSSYEQYF
NA	NA	TRBV25-1	TRBJ2-5	TGTGCCAGCATGGAGCGGAACCAAGAGACCCAGTACTTC	CASMERNQETQYF
NA	TRBD2	TRBV5-5	TRBJ2-7	TGTGCCAGCAGCCGTAGCGGGGGGCTATCTTACGAGCAGTACTTC	CASSRSGGLSYEQYF
few	NA	TRBV2	TRBJ2-5	TGTGCCAGCAGTGAAGTAGGTGGGACCCAGTACTTC	CASSEVGGTQYF
NA	NA	TRBV10-1	TRBJ1-1	TGCGCCAGCGGGGGACTAGCGGGACGGAACACTGAAGCTTTCTTT	CASGGLAGRNTEAFF